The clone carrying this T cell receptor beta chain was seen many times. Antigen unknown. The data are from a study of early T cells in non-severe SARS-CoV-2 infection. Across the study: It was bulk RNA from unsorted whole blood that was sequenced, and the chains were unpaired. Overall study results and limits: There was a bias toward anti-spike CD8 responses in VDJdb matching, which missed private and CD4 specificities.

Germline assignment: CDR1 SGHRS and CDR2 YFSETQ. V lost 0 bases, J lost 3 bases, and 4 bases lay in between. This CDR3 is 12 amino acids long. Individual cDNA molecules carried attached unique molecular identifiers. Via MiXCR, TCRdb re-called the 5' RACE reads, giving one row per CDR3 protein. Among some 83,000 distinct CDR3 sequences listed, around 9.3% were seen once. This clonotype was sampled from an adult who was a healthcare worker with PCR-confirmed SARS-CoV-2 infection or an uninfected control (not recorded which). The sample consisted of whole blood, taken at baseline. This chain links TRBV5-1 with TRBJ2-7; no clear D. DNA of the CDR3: TGCGCCAGCAGCTTGGGACTCTACGAGCAGTACTTC. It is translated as CASSLGLYEQYF.